The 21 T cell receptor beta chains below all came from one sample that was sequenced in a study of vaccination and CD4 T cells after COVID-19. As for treatment: approximately 10-day PBMC culture with coronavirus spike peptide pools or control peptides (ViraFEST assay). Oncomine TCR Beta short-read sequencing was applied to DNA from cultured CD4+ T cells. MiXCR was run by TCRdb on the PCR reads, yielding one entry per CDR3 protein. The sample holds around 2,800 distinct CDR3 sequences, approximately 22% seen once. The antigens for these receptors are not known. Sequencing was performed on CD4+ T cells from blood, cultured in vitro. These receptors were taken from a human donor who had recovered from COVID-19.

The gene calls are TRBV4-1 and TRBJ1-2, with a tentative D call TRBD1 (6 bases). The V gene lost 0 bases and the J gene lost 7 bases, with 9 bases spanning the gap. This CDR3 contains 13 residues. Germline CDR1 and CDR2: MGHRA and YSYEKL. CDR3 sequence (DNA): TGCGCCAGCAGCCAAGATTTCAGGGGTGGCTACACCTTC. Amino acids: CASSQDFRGGYTF.

This clonotype ranks as medium-sized (0.01 to 0.1%). The gene calls are TRBV6-5 and TRBJ2-3, with no clear D. CDR1 and CDR2 from the germline V gene are MNHEY and SVGAGI. V lost 2 bases, J lost 7 bases, and 4 bases lay in between. This CDR3 region has 11 residues. The CDR3 region has the DNA TGTGCCAGCAGTTACGGGAATACGCAGTATTTT. Protein: CASSYGNTQYF.

This clonotype is categorized as medium-sized. This rearrangement joins TRBV2 to TRBJ2-1; weak D call: TRBD2 (5 bases). V gave up 7 bases and J gave up 4 bases, with 11 bases separating them. This CDR3 has 13 residues. Germline V gene lookup returns CDR1 SNHLY and CDR2 FYNNEI. In nucleotides, the CDR3 is TGTGCCAGCAAGGGCAGGACTTACAATGAGCAGTTCTTC. It encodes CASKGRTYNEQFF.

This clonotype was observed a handful of times. The V and J genes are TRBV2 and TRBJ1-5; 9 bases align to TRBD1. The CDR3 sequence is 17 residues long. Unmatched junction bases numbered 10, after V lost 2 bases and J lost 5 bases. The germline V gene encodes CDR1 SNHLY and CDR2 FYNNEI. The CDR3 here is CASSEMGQGGGDQPQHF. CDR3 bases: TGTGCCAGCAGTGAAATGGGACAGGGCGGAGGGGATCAGCCCCAGCATTTT.

This clonotype was seen a few times. Here the CDR3 DNA reads TGTGCCAGTAGCTCCAGGGGATCTAATGAAAAACTGTTTTTT. It codes for CASSSRGSNEKLFF. V is TRBV27 and J is TRBJ1-4, with D perhaps matching TRBD1 (6 bases). The germline V and J ends were trimmed by 9 bases and 3 bases, with 14 bases remaining between them. The germline V gene encodes CDR1 MNHEY and CDR2 SMNVEV (reference sequence). This CDR3 comprises 14 residues.

V gene TRBV20-1 combines with J gene TRBJ2-1; possible D gene TRBD2, 7 bases. CDR3 length equals 16 residues. Germline V gene sequence: CDR1 DFQATT, CDR2 SNEGSKA (reference sequence). Trimming left V 8 bases short and J 5 bases short, with 25 bases between. The CDR3 reads CSIHGGGGYRNNEQFF. The CDR3 DNA reads TGCAGTATACATGGGGGGGGGGGCTATCGGAACAATGAGCAGTTCTTC.

This clonotype is categorized as medium-sized. V is TRBV12-3 or TRBV12-4 and J is TRBJ1-1; D perhaps matches TRBD1 (5 bases). Trimming took 4 bases from V and 5 from J, leaving 11 bases between them. The CDR3 is 13 amino acids. The CDR3 region has the DNA TGTGCCAGCAGTTCGCGGGGGGAAACTGAAGCTTTCTTT. It codes for CASSSRGETEAFF.

The chain employs TRBV5-1 and TRBJ1-6, with TRBD1 matching 9 bases. The CDR3 covers 15 residues. Per the germline V gene, CDR1 is SGHRS and CDR2 is YFSETQ. The V segment lost 4 bases and the J segment 7 bases; nucleotides outside the gene matches: 6. Here the CDR3 reads CASSLGDRDNSPLHF. CDR3 DNA sequence: TGCGCCAGCAGCCTAGGGGACAGGGACAATTCACCCCTCCACTTT.

The chain uses TRBV6-1 and TRBJ1-5; tentative D call: TRBD1 (5 bases). V lost 5 bases and J 9 bases, leaving 17 bases between the germline ends. Germline CDR1 and CDR2: MNHNS and SASEGT. CDR3 length: 14 residues. The CDR3 sequence is CASSPRGNQGPQHF. In DNA, the CDR3 is TGTGCCAGCAGTCCGCGGGGTAATCAGGGGCCCCAGCATTTT.

The rearrangement uses TRBV5-1 and TRBJ1-5; 7 positions agree with TRBD1. The CDR3 has 16 residues. Germline V CDR1 and CDR2: SGHRS, YFSETQ. Trimming cost V 0 bases and J 5 bases; bases outside gene matches: 8. The CDR3 bases are TGCGCCAGCAGCTTGGAGGGGCAGGGGGACCATCAGCCCCAGCATTTT. Translation gives CASSLEGQGDHQPQHF.

The chain links TRBV9 to TRBJ2-1; D is perhaps TRBD2 (6 bases). The CDR3 is 15 amino acids. CDR1 is SGDLS and CDR2 is YYNGEE in the germline V gene. Trimming removed 0 bases from V and 8 bases from J, with 15 bases in between. The chain's CDR3 is CASSVDAGSVDEQFF. In DNA, the CDR3 is TGTGCCAGCAGCGTAGACGCGGGGTCGGTCGATGAGCAGTTCTTC.

By frequency in the sample, this clonotype is medium-sized (0.01 to 0.1%). DNA of the CDR3: TGTGCCAGCAGCCTGTGGACAGGGTCGACTAATCAGCCCCAGCATTTT. Protein: CASSLWTGSTNQPQHF. The rearrangement links TRBV7-8 to TRBJ1-5; 8 bases agree with TRBD1. Per the germline V gene, CDR1 is SGHVS and CDR2 is FQNEAQ. Trimming removed 5 bases from V and 4 bases from J; junction bases left unmatched: 10. CDR3 length equals 16 residues.

This clonotype was detected only a few times. V is TRBV15 and J is TRBJ1-2; D call uncertain. Looked up from germline, CDR1 is LNHNV and CDR2 is YYDKDF (reference sequence). The CDR3 runs to 14 residues. V lost 0 bases and J 8 bases, leaving 13 bases between the germline ends. Here the CDR3 reads CATSRDFGMGGYTF. The DNA of the CDR3 is TGTGCCACCAGCAGAGATTTCGGTATGGGAGGCTACACCTTC.

The table lists this clonotype with a few counts. The chain carries TRBV5-8 and TRBJ1-5, with D perhaps matching TRBD1 (5 bases). Germline assignment: CDR1 SGHTS and CDR2 YDEGEE. V lost 1 base, J lost 1 base, and 9 bases lay in between. This CDR3 comprises 15 residues. The CDR3 DNA reads as TGTGCCAGCAGCTTGAAGGGGCAGAGCAATCAGCCCCAGCATTTT. Translating it yields CASSLKGQSNQPQHF. Filled out from reference TRBV5-8 and TRBJ1-5, the complete variable domain reads EAGVTQSPTHLIKTRGQQATLRCSPISGHTSVYWYQQALGLGLQFLLWYDEGEERNRGNFPPRFSGRQFPNYSSELNVNALELEDSALYLCASSLKGQSNQPQHFGDGTRLSIL.

This clonotype was found once. The V call is TRBV7-8, the J call TRBJ2-1, with 8 bases aligning to TRBD2. This CDR3 is built from 15 residues. The germline gives CDR1 SGHVS, CDR2 FQNEAQ. J gave up 2 bases and V 6 bases, and 6 bases lay outside the gene matches. The CDR3 DNA follows: TGTGCCAGCAGATCCACTAGCGGAGCCTACAATGAGCAGTTCTTC. This sequence encodes CASRSTSGAYNEQFF.

V and J are TRBV18 and TRBJ1-5, with D possibly matching TRBD1 (5 bases). The germline V gene has CDR1 KGHSH and CDR2 LQKENI. This CDR3 is 15 amino acids long. V was trimmed by 2 bases and J by 9 bases, leaving 17 bases between them. The DNA of the CDR3 is TGTGCCAGCTCACCAACCAAACAGGCTATTGGGCCCCAGCATTTT. Translating it yields CASSPTKQAIGPQHF.

V gene TRBV3-1 combines with J gene TRBJ2-7; D call uncertain. Germline CDR1 LGHDT, CDR2 YNNKEL (reference sequence). V was clipped by 1 base and J by 7 bases, with 11 bases between them. The CDR3 sequence is 13 residues long. CDR3 nucleotides: TGTGCCAGCAGCCAAGGGGGAAAGAGGGAGCAGTACTTC. Translated: CASSQGGKREQYF.

The rearrangement links TRBV20-1 to TRBJ2-3; 8 positions match TRBD1. CDR1 and CDR2 (germline): DFQATT, SNEGSKA (reference sequence). V gave up 0 bases and J gave up 6 bases; unmatched junction bases: 20. The CDR3 sequence is 19 residues long. The CDR3 spells CSARDWAGGPILPVDTQYF. The CDR3 coding sequence is TGCAGTGCTAGAGATTGGGCAGGGGGCCCGATCCTCCCGGTGGATACGCAGTATTTT.

The chain carries TRBV11-2 and TRBJ1-1; D not certain. Per the germline V gene, CDR1 is SGHAT and CDR2 is FQNNGV. The CDR3 is made up of 16 amino acids. CDR3 sequence: CVKGYGVTVQNTEAFF. As DNA, the CDR3 is TGTGTCAAGGGCTACGGGGTTACAGTACAGAACACTGAAGCTTTCTTT.

The rearrangement joins TRBV11-1 to TRBJ2-1, with TRBD2 identical over 15 bases. Per germline, CDR1 SGHAT and CDR2 FQDESV (reference sequence). This CDR3 is built from 15 residues. Trimming at V came to 4 bases and at J to 10 bases, leaving 5 bases not matched to a gene. CDR3 sequence (DNA): TGTGCCAGCAGCTCCGGACTAGCGGGGGGGCGCGAGCAGTTCTTC. Amino acids: CASSSGLAGGREQFF.

This clonotype was detected a few times. V usage is TRBV20-1 and J usage is TRBJ1-1; a possible D gene is TRBD1 (6 bases). Germline V gene sequence: CDR1 DFQATT, CDR2 SNEGSKA (reference sequence). The germline V and J ends were trimmed by 7 bases and 0 bases, with 12 bases remaining between them. CDR3 length: 13 amino acids. In DNA form, the CDR3 reads TGCAGTGGTCAGGGACACATGAACACTGAAGCTTTCTTT. This translates into CSGQGHMNTEAFF.